The sequence of this T cell receptor beta chain was determined in a study of T cells in Graves' hyperthyroidism and ophthalmopathy. The CDR3 regions of TCR beta were amplified from RNA transcripts. The primer set for the first-round RT-PCR of the TCR CDR3 was HTBI. MiXCR, run by TCRdb on the multiplex PCR reads, gives a single entry per CDR3 protein. The sample comprises a few hundred thousand distinct CDR3 sequences, around 42% of which are singletons, and more than 7.5% rests with the top ten. Patients with uncontrolled infections, other autoimmune diseases, pregnancy or lactation were excluded. In this sample, this clonotype turned up many times. This clonotype was sampled from a young woman with Graves' hyperthyroidism. Sequenced material: peripheral blood or thyroid tissue (not recorded which).

CDR3 in DNA: TGTGCCAGTAGTACAGGTAACCTCGAAAAACTGTTTTTT. Translated, it gives CASSTGNLEKLFF. The chain uses TRBV19 and TRBJ1-4, with unresolved D. Germline CDR1 reads LNHDA; CDR2 reads SQIVND (reference sequence). The CDR3 covers 13 residues. V lost 4 bases and J lost 8, with 11 bases in between.